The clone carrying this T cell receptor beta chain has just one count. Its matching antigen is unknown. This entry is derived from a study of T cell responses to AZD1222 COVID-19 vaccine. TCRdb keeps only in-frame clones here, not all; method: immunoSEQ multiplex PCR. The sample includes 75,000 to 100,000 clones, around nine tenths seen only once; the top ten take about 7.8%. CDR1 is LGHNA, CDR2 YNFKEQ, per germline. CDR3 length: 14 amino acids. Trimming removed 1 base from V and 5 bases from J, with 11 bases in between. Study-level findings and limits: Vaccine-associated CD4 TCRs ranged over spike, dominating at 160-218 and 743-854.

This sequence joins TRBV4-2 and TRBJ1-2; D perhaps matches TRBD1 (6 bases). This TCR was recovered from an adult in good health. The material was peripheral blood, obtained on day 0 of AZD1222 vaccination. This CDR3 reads CASSQVGQPYGYTF. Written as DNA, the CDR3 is TGTGCCAGCAGCCAAGTCGGACAGCCGTATGGCTACACCTTC.